This T cell receptor (beta chain) came from a study of response to subunit inactivated influenza vaccine. Trimming cost V 2 bases and J 3 bases; bases outside gene matches: 8. Germline CDR1 reads MNHEY; CDR2 reads SVGEGT. The CDR3 runs to 16 residues. TCRdb redid the calling of the RT-PCR reads with MiXCR, one entry per CDR3 protein. The table includes about 540,000 distinct CDR3 sequences, 20% to 25% detected once. These data also featured in a second study, about T cells expressing NK-cell markers. According to that study: What made the TCR beta cDNA was 5'RACE template switching with UMIs. The authors sequenced eight donors, of whom seven were HCMV-seropositive and one was seronegative. Of the CD8+ T cell pool in several donors, roughly 1.0-7.5% was accounted for by dominant NKG2C+ clonotypes.

The rearrangement uses TRBV6-2 or TRBV6-3 and TRBJ1-2; 8 bases fit TRBD1. The sequencing here drew on CD4+ T cells sorted from PBMCs, taken approximately 12 days after vaccination. This TCR was recovered from a man in his fifties who received an inactivated influenza vaccine. The CDR3 region is CASSYRAGGADYGYTF. The CDR3 DNA sequence: TGTGCCAGCAGTTACAGAGCAGGGGGCGCGGACTATGGCTACACCTTC.